The T cell receptor beta chain described here comes from a study of breast tumors, draining lymph nodes, adjacent tissues. TCRdb used MiXCR to reprocess the multiplex PCR reads, holding one entry per CDR3 protein. The sample has under 300,000 distinct CDR3 sequences; around 35% are singletons. Trimming removed 5 bases at V and 4 bases at J, with 14 bases between. The CDR3 length is 15 residues. The germline V gene has CDR1 SGHVS and CDR2 FNYEAQ. Axillary draining lymph nodes of breast cancer patients supplied the node samples. V is TRBV7-6 and J is TRBJ1-4, with D tentatively TRBD1 (6 bases). This TCR came from a female donor with breast cancer. Some clones in this sample may be carry-over from other donors' samples. What was sequenced was axillary lymph node tissue. CDR3 loop: CASSPQGVGNEKLFF. The CDR3, as DNA: TGTGCCAGCAGCCCACAGGGAGTTGGTAATGAAAAACTGTTTTTT. Using reference TRBV7-6 and TRBJ1-4 for the parts outside the CDR3, the full variable domain is GAGVSQSPRYKVTKRGQDVALRCDPISGHVSLYWYRQALGQGPEFLTYFNYEAQQDKSGLPNDRFSAERPEGSISTLTIQRTEQRDSAMYRCASSPQGVGNEKLFFGSGTQLSVL.